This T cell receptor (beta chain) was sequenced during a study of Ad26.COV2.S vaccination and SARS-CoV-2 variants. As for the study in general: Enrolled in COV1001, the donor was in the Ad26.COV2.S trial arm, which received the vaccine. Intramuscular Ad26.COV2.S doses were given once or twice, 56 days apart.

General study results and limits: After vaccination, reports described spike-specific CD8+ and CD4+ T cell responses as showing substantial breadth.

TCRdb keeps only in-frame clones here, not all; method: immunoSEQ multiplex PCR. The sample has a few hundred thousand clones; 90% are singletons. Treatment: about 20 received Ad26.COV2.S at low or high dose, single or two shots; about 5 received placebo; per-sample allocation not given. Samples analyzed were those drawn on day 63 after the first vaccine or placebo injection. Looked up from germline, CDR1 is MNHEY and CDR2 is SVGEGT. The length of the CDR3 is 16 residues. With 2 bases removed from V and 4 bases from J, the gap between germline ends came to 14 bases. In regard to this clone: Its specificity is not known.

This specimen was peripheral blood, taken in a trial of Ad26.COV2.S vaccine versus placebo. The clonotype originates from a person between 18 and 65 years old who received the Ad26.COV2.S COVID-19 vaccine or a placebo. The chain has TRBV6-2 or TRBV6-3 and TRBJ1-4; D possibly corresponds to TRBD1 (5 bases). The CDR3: CASSYDGGALNEKLFF. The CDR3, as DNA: TGTGCCAGCAGTTACGATGGAGGGGCCCTTAATGAAAAACTGTTTTTT.